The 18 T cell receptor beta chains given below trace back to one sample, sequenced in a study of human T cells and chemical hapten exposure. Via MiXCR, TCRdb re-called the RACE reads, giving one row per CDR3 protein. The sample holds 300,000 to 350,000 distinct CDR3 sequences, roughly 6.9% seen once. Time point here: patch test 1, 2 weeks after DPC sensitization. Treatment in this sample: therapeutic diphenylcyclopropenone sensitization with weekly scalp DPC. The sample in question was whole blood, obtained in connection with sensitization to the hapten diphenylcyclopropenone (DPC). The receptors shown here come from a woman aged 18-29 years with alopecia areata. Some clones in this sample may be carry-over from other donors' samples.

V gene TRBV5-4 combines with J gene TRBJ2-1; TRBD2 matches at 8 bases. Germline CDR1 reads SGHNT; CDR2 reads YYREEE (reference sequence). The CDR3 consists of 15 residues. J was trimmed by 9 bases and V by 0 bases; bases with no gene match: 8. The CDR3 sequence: CASSLERTSGSEQFF. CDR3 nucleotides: TGTGCCAGCAGCTTGGAAAGGACGAGCGGGAGTGAGCAGTTCTTC.

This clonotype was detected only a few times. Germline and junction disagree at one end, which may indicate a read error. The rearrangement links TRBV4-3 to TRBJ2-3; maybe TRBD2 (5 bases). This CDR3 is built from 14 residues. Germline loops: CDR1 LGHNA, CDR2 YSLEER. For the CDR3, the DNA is TGCGCCAGCAACCAAGACTATGGCACAGATACGCAGTATTTT. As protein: CASNQDYGTDTQYF.

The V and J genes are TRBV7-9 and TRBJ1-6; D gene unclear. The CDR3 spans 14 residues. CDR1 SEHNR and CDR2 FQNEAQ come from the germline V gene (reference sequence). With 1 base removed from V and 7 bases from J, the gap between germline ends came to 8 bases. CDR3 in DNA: TGTGCCAGCAGCTTAGACCAAAAAAATTCACCCCTCCACTTT. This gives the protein CASSLDQKNSPLHF.

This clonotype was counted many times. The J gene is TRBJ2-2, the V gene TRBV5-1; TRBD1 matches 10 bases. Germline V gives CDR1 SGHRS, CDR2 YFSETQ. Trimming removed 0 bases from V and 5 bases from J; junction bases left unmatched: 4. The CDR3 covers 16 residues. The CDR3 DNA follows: TGCGCCAGCAGCTTGGCCGGGACAGGGGTGACCGGGGAGCTGTTTTTT. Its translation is CASSLAGTGVTGELFF.

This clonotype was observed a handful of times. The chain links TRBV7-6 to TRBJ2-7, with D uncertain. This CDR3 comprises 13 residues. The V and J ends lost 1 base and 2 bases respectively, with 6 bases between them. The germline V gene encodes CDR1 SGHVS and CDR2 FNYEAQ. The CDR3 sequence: CASSLDRPYEQYF. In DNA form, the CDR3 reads TGTGCCAGCAGCTTAGATAGGCCCTACGAGCAGTACTTC.

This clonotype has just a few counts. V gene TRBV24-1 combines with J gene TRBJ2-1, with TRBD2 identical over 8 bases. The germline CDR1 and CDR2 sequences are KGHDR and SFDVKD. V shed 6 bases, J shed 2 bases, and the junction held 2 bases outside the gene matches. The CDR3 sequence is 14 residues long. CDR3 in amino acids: CATSRGGTYNEQFF. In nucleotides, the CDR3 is TGTGCCACCAGTCGGGGGGGAACCTACAATGAGCAGTTCTTC.

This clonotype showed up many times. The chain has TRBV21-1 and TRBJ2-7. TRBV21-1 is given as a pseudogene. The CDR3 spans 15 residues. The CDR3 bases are TGTGCCAGCAGCAAAGGTCGCGGTCGCTCCTACGAGCAGTACTTC. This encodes CASSKGRGRSYEQYF.

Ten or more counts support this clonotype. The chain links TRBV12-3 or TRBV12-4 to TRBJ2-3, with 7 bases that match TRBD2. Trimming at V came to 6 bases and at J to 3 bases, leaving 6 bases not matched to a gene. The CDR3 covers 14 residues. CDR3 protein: CASRRLASTDTQYF. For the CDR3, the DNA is TGTGCCAGCAGGCGACTAGCCTCTACAGATACGCAGTATTTT.

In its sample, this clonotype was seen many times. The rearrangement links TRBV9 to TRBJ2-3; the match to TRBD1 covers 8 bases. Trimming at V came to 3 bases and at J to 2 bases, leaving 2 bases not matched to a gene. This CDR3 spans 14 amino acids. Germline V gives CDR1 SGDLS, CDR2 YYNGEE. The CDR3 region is CASSGTGSTDTQYF. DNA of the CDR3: TGTGCCAGCAGCGGGACAGGGTCCACAGATACGCAGTATTTT.

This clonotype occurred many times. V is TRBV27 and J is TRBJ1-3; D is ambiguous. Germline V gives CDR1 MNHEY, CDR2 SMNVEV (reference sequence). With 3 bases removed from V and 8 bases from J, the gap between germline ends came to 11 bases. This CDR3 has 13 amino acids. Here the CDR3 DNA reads TGTGCCAGCAGTTTCATCGAGGGCGACACCATATATTTT. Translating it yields CASSFIEGDTIYF.

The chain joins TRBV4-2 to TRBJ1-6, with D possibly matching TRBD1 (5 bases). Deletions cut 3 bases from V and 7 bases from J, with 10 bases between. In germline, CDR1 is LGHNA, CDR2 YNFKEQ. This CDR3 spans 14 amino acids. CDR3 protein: CASSQGEVNSPLHF. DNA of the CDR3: TGTGCCAGCAGCCAGGGGGAGGTAAATTCACCCCTCCACTTT.

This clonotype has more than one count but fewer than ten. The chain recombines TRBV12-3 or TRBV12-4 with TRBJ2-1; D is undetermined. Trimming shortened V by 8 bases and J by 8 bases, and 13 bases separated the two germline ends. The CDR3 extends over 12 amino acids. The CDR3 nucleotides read TGTGCCAGCGTCAGCCCAGGCTATGAGCAGTTCTTC. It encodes CASVSPGYEQFF.

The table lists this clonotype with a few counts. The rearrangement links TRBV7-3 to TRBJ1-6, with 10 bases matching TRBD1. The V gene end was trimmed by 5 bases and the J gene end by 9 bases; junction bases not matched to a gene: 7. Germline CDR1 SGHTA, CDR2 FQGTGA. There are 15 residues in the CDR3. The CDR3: CASSNAGTGVSPLHF. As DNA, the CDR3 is TGTGCCAGCAGCAACGCCGGGACAGGGGTTTCACCCCTCCACTTT.

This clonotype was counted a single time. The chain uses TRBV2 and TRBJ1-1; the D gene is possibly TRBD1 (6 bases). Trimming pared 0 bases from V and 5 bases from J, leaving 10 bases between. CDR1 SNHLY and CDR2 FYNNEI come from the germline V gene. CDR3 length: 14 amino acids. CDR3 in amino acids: CASSEAGQRTEAFF. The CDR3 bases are TGTGCCAGCAGTGAAGCAGGACAGAGGACTGAAGCTTTCTTT.

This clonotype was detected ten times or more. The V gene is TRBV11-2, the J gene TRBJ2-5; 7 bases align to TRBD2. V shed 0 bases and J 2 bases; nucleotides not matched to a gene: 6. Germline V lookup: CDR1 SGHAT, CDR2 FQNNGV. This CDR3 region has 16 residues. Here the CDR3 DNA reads TGTGCCAGCAGCTTAGACTCAGGAGCGGGGCAAGAGACCCAGTACTTC. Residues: CASSLDSGAGQETQYF.

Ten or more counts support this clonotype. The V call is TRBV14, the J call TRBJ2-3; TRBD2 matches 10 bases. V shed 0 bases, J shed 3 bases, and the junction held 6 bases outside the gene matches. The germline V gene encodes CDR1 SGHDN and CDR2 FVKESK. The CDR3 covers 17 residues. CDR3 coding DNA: TGTGCCAGCAGCCAAGATTTGGGGACTAGCGTGACAGATACGCAGTATTTT. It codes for CASSQDLGTSVTDTQYF.

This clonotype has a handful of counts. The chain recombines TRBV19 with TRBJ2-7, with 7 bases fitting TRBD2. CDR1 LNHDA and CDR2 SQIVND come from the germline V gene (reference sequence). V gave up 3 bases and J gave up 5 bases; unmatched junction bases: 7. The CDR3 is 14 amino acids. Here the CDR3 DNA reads TGTGCCAGTAGTATTCGACTAGCCGGCCACGAGCAGTACTTC. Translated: CASSIRLAGHEQYF.

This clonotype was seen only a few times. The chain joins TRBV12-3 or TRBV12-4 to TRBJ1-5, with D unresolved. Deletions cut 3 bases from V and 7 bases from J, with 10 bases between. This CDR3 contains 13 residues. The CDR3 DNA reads TGTGCCAGCAGTTTGTTGGAGGACCAGCCCCAGCATTTT. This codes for CASSLLEDQPQHF.